This section outlines one T cell receptor beta chain sequence together with its context. The antigen remains undetermined. Germline and junction disagree at one end, which may indicate a read error. The data originate from a study of cytomegalovirus exposure and HLA in healthy donors. Notes on the study in general: It was only CMV serostatus that was available as immune exposure information. The later analysis indicated that the majority of CMV-associated TCR beta chains appeared HLA-restricted. Versus the roughly 690-donor mean, an Asian-associated ancestry cluster reportedly showed fewer N-insertions in a later analysis.

The CDR3 contains 15 residues. The germline V gene encodes CDR1 MRHNA and CDR2 SNTAGT. Researchers ran the PCR with 60 Vbeta and 13 Jbeta primers. Measured with immunoSEQ multiplex PCR; TCRdb has only the in-frame clones, and not every one. The data contain around 54,000 clones, approximately 77% of them singletons. The chain joins TRBV6-4 to TRBJ2-6, with D maybe TRBD1 (6 bases). This receptor was identified in a woman under 30 in good health and CMV-seronegative. Sequencing used PBMCs. This CDR3 reads CASSERVDRTNGLTF. The CDR3 region has the DNA TGTGCCAGCAGTGAACGGGTGGACAGAACCAACGGCCTGACTTTC.